This T cell receptor beta chain emerged from a study of blood T cell repertoires in COVID-19. Using immunoSEQ multiplex PCR, the repertoire was profiled, and TCRdb retains in-frame clones only, with some absent. In the table there are over 150,000 clones, approximately 87% of which are singletons. Trimming took 1 base from V and 0 from J; bases not matched to a gene: 2. Per the germline V gene, CDR1 is LGHNA and CDR2 is YSLEER. CDR3 size: 16 residues. Material for sequencing was peripheral blood. The chain uses TRBV4-3 and TRBJ1-1; 10 positions agree with TRBD1. The clonotype was recovered from a woman aged 70 to 79 with COVID-19, enrolled during active disease. CDR3 region: CASSQVGTGVNTEAFF. In DNA, the CDR3 is TGCGCCAGCAGCCAAGTTGGGACAGGGGTGAACACTGAAGCTTTCTTT.